This T cell receptor beta chain was captured in a study of CD8+ T cells in alopecia areata. Once RNA had been extracted, it was reverse transcribed into cDNA to act as the sequencing template. TCRdb's copy holds only in-frame clones and misses some; the assay was immunoSEQ multiplex PCR. In the table there are roughly 150,000 clones, roughly 60% of which are singletons. This clone occurred a few times. The CDR3 contains 12 residues. In germline, CDR1 is SQVTM, CDR2 ANQGSEA. With 5 bases removed from V and 2 bases from J, the gap between germline ends came to 9 bases. This chain links TRBV29-1 with TRBJ1-2; a weak D match, TRBD1 (5 bases). The sequence derives from a human donor in good health. The sequenced sample was CD8+ T cells sorted from blood. The CDR3 spells CSVPGPNYGYTF. The CDR3 coding sequence is TGCAGCGTTCCAGGGCCCAACTATGGCTACACCTTC.